The 20 T cell receptor beta chains reported below all come from one sample, sequenced in a study of T-cell reconstitution after alpha-beta-depleted transplantation in children. Unique molecular identifiers were built into the TCRbeta library. TCRdb reanalysed the PCR reads using MiXCR and keeps one entry per CDR3 protein. Of 450,000 to 550,000 distinct CDR3 sequences listed, around 10% were seen once; the top ten hold 12% to 15%. Sample: PBMCs, mostly from graft donor cells, taken 180 days after TCRalphabeta/CD19-depleted stem cell transplant. Receptor source: a female patient aged 2-10 years who had a stem cell transplant for aplastic anemia, so the T cells may come from the graft donor.

A few counts support this clonotype. The chain joins TRBV9 to TRBJ2-1, with 7 bases lining up with TRBD1. Germline trimming cut 0 bases from V and 5 bases from J; bases unmatched to any gene: 11. CDR1 SGDLS and CDR2 YYNGEE come from the germline V gene. This CDR3 has 17 residues. The CDR3 DNA follows: TGTGCCAGCAGCGTAGCAGGGGGTGGGTTCGGGGACAATGAGCAGTTCTTC. It yields the protein CASSVAGGGFGDNEQFF.

This chain uses TRBV9 with TRBJ2-7, with 9 bases that match TRBD1. Per the germline V gene, CDR1 is SGDLS and CDR2 is YYNGEE. This CDR3 has 14 amino acids. J gave up 3 bases and V 0 bases, and 1 base lay outside the gene matches. The chain's CDR3 is CASSVGQGVYEQYF. The CDR3 DNA sequence: TGTGCCAGCAGCGTAGGACAGGGGGTCTACGAGCAGTACTTC.

This clonotype was observed a handful of times. This chain uses TRBV28 with TRBJ2-5; 14 nucleotides line up with TRBD2. The CDR3 covers 19 residues. With 6 bases clipped from V and 1 base from J, the junction kept 13 bases outside the gene matches. CDR1 and CDR2 (germline): MDHEN, SYDVKM. The CDR3 region is CASSLLPGTSGSVQETQYF. CDR3 sequence (DNA): TGTGCCAGCAGCCTCCTTCCCGGGACTAGCGGGAGTGTCCAAGAGACCCAGTACTTC.

This chain connects TRBV28 to TRBJ2-6, with unresolved D. This CDR3 is built from 17 residues. Germline CDR1 MDHEN, CDR2 SYDVKM. V lost 6 bases and J 0 bases, leaving 15 bases between the germline ends. Here the CDR3 reads CASREYSSYSGANVLTF. Written as DNA, the CDR3 is TGTGCCAGCAGGGAATACAGTTCCTACTCTGGGGCCAACGTCCTGACTTTC.

This clonotype was counted between two and nine times. The chain uses TRBV7-6 and TRBJ1-1; tentative D call: TRBD1 (5 bases). The CDR3 has 13 residues. V shed 5 bases and J shed 5 bases, with 12 bases lying between them. Germline V CDR1 and CDR2: SGHVS, FNYEAQ. The CDR3 nucleotides are TGTGCCAGCAGCCCTAACGGGGGAACTGAAGCTTTCTTT. Amino acid sequence: CASSPNGGTEAFF.

The J gene is TRBJ2-3, the V gene TRBV12-3 or TRBV12-4; TRBD1 matches at 12 bases. V lost 6 bases and J lost 4; bases outside the gene matches: 5. This CDR3 region has 15 residues. The CDR3 is CASSEGQGAPDTQYF. The CDR3 region has the DNA TGTGCCAGCAGCGAGGGACAGGGGGCCCCAGATACGCAGTATTTT.

V is TRBV7-9 and J is TRBJ1-5; D unresolved. The V gene's germline CDR1 is SEHNR and CDR2 FQNEAQ (reference sequence). The CDR3 has 15 residues. Between the trimmed V and J ends, which lost 1 base and 7 bases, there was a span of 14 bases. CDR3 region: CASSLGGRPPQPQHF. The DNA for the CDR3 is TGTGCCAGCAGCTTAGGCGGACGGCCGCCCCAGCCCCAGCATTTT.

The rearrangement uses TRBV6-1 and TRBJ1-1; 12 nucleotides agree with TRBD1. This CDR3 has 14 amino acids. Per germline, CDR1 MNHNS and CDR2 SASEGT. Unmatched junction bases numbered 5, after V lost 8 bases and J lost 4 bases. The CDR3 bases are TGTGCCAGCCGGGACAGGGGGCTGAGCACTGAAGCTTTCTTT. It yields the protein CASRDRGLSTEAFF.

The chain couples TRBV4-1 to TRBJ2-4; D not resolved. Germline V gene data show CDR1 as MGHRA and CDR2 as YSYEKL. The CDR3 runs to 19 residues. Trimming pared 1 base from V and 1 base from J, leaving 20 bases between. CDR3 residues: CASSQAPPQPSRAKNIQYF. CDR3 nucleotide sequence: TGCGCCAGCAGCCAAGCCCCCCCACAACCCTCACGGGCCAAAAACATTCAGTACTTC.

This clonotype was seen more than once but under ten times. The V and J genes are TRBV25-1 and TRBJ1-3; TRBD1 might be the D (5 bases). The CDR3 totals 15 residues. Between the trimmed V and J ends, which lost 0 bases and 6 bases, there was a span of 12 bases. Looked up from germline, CDR1 is MGHDK and CDR2 is SYGVNS. In DNA form, the CDR3 reads TGTGCCAGCAGTGAATATGGGGCCGGCCAAAACACCATATATTTT. Protein product: CASSEYGAGQNTIYF.

The chain combines TRBV11-2 with TRBJ2-1; 7 bases fit TRBD1. V lost 5 bases and J lost 3; bases outside the gene matches: 10. This CDR3 comprises 16 residues. CDR1 is SGHAT and CDR2 is FQNNGV in the germline V gene. The CDR3 DNA reads as TGTGCCAGCAGCCCGAGGACAGGTAATCTCTACAATGAGCAGTTCTTC. Translating it yields CASSPRTGNLYNEQFF.

This clonotype has just a few counts. Here the CDR3 reads CASSETDNEQYV. The CDR3 bases are TGTGCCAGCAGTGAAACGGACAACGAGCAGTACGTC. The chain carries TRBV6-1 and TRBJ2-7, with a tentative D call TRBD1 (5 bases). Germline V gene lookup returns CDR1 MNHNS and CDR2 SASEGT. CDR3 length equals 12 residues. The V gene lost 2 bases and the J gene lost 5 bases, with 7 bases spanning the gap.

This clonotype was observed a few times. V is TRBV5-1 and J is TRBJ2-7, with D possibly being TRBD1 (6 bases). The CDR3 runs 14 residues. CDR1 is SGHRS and CDR2 is YFSETQ in the germline V gene. Trimming stripped 5 bases from V and 2 bases from J, with 14 bases between. The CDR3 bases are TGCGCCAGCAGAGTTCGGGACATGACCTACGAGCAGTACTTC. Protein product: CASRVRDMTYEQYF.

In its sample, this clonotype was seen a few times. J is TRBJ2-1 and V is TRBV29-1, with TRBD2 matching 7 bases. V shed 6 bases and J 7 bases; nucleotides not matched to a gene: 9. This CDR3 is 13 amino acids long. CDR1 is SQVTM and CDR2 is ANQGSEA in the germline V gene. The CDR3 region has the DNA TGCAGCGTAGGGACTACCTCGGGTAATGAGCAGTTCTTC. This gives the protein CSVGTTSGNEQFF.

This clonotype was observed many times. The V gene is TRBV7-9, the J gene TRBJ2-1; D is possibly TRBD2 (6 bases). This CDR3 is built from 13 residues. Germline CDR1 and CDR2: SEHNR and FQNEAQ (reference sequence). V dropped 1 base and J dropped 9 bases, with 10 bases sitting between them. The CDR3 reads CASSLDGSSEQFF. The CDR3 nucleotides are TGTGCCAGCAGCTTAGACGGGAGCAGTGAGCAGTTCTTC.

This chain connects TRBV3-1 to TRBJ1-1, with a possible D match to TRBD1 (6 bases). The CDR3 is made up of 16 amino acids. The V end was cut by 1 base, the J end by 3 bases, with 15 bases between. Germline assignment: CDR1 LGHDT and CDR2 YNNKEL (reference sequence). CDR3 residues: CASSQAGARLYTEAFF. The CDR3 DNA is TGTGCCAGCAGCCAAGCGGGGGCGCGACTTTACACTGAAGCTTTCTTT.

V usage is TRBV19 and J usage is TRBJ1-6, with a weak D call TRBD1 (5 bases). The V end was cut by 4 bases, the J end by 3 bases, with 13 bases between. This CDR3 is 16 amino acids long. Germline assignment: CDR1 LNHDA and CDR2 SQIVND (reference sequence). The CDR3 nucleotides are TGTGCCAGTAGTAATCAGGCGCAGGGCTATAATTCACCCCTCCACTTT. Encoded protein: CASSNQAQGYNSPLHF.

The rearrangement links TRBV7-9 to TRBJ2-7, with 9 bases lining up with TRBD1. CDR1 and CDR2 from the germline V gene are SEHNR and FQNEAQ (reference sequence). The CDR3 spans 15 residues. V shed 3 bases and J 3 bases; nucleotides not matched to a gene: 6. DNA for the CDR3: TGTGCCAGCAGCTTGGGACAGGGCGCGGACTACGAGCAGTACGTC. It is translated as CASSLGQGADYEQYV.

V and J are TRBV19 and TRBJ2-2; 7 bases line up with TRBD2. The CDR3 length is 17 residues. The germline V gene has CDR1 LNHDA and CDR2 SQIVND (reference sequence). The junction had 16 bases not matched to a gene; V was cut back by 7 bases and J by 5 bases. CDR3 sequence (DNA): TGTGCCAGTACCAGCCCGACTAGCCTAACGCTTACCGGGGAGCTGTTTTTT. Translated, it gives CASTSPTSLTLTGELFF.

The V gene is TRBV20-1, the J gene TRBJ2-1, with 10 bases identical to TRBD2. Germline assignment: CDR1 DFQATT and CDR2 SNEGSKA (reference sequence). CDR3 size: 16 residues. V shed 5 bases, J shed 2 bases, and the junction held 9 bases outside the gene matches. CDR3 nucleotides: TGCAGTGCTCCTACCAGGAGCGGGAGGGCCTACAATGAGCAGTTCTTC. It codes for CSAPTRSGRAYNEQFF.